This T cell receptor beta chain is from a study of monozygotic twins with inflammatory bowel disease. TCRdb reanalyzed the 5' RACE reads and collapses them to one entry per CDR3 protein, without DNA. Recorded here are around 220,000 distinct CDR3 sequences; the top ten clones represent under 8.5%. Study-level points and caveats: Varied immunosuppressive treatments among patients may have increased repertoire variability.

The CDR3 is 17 amino acids. To note about this clonotype: Its antigen remains unknown.

V and J are TRBV12-3 or TRBV12-4 and TRBJ2-5; with no DNA, the TCRdb D assignment of TRBD1 cannot be verified. The receptor's source is a human donor with ulcerative colitis or Crohn's disease, or a healthy co-twin of an affected twin (not recorded which). The sequenced material came from blood. CDR3 residues: CASTPRGDADLKETQYF.